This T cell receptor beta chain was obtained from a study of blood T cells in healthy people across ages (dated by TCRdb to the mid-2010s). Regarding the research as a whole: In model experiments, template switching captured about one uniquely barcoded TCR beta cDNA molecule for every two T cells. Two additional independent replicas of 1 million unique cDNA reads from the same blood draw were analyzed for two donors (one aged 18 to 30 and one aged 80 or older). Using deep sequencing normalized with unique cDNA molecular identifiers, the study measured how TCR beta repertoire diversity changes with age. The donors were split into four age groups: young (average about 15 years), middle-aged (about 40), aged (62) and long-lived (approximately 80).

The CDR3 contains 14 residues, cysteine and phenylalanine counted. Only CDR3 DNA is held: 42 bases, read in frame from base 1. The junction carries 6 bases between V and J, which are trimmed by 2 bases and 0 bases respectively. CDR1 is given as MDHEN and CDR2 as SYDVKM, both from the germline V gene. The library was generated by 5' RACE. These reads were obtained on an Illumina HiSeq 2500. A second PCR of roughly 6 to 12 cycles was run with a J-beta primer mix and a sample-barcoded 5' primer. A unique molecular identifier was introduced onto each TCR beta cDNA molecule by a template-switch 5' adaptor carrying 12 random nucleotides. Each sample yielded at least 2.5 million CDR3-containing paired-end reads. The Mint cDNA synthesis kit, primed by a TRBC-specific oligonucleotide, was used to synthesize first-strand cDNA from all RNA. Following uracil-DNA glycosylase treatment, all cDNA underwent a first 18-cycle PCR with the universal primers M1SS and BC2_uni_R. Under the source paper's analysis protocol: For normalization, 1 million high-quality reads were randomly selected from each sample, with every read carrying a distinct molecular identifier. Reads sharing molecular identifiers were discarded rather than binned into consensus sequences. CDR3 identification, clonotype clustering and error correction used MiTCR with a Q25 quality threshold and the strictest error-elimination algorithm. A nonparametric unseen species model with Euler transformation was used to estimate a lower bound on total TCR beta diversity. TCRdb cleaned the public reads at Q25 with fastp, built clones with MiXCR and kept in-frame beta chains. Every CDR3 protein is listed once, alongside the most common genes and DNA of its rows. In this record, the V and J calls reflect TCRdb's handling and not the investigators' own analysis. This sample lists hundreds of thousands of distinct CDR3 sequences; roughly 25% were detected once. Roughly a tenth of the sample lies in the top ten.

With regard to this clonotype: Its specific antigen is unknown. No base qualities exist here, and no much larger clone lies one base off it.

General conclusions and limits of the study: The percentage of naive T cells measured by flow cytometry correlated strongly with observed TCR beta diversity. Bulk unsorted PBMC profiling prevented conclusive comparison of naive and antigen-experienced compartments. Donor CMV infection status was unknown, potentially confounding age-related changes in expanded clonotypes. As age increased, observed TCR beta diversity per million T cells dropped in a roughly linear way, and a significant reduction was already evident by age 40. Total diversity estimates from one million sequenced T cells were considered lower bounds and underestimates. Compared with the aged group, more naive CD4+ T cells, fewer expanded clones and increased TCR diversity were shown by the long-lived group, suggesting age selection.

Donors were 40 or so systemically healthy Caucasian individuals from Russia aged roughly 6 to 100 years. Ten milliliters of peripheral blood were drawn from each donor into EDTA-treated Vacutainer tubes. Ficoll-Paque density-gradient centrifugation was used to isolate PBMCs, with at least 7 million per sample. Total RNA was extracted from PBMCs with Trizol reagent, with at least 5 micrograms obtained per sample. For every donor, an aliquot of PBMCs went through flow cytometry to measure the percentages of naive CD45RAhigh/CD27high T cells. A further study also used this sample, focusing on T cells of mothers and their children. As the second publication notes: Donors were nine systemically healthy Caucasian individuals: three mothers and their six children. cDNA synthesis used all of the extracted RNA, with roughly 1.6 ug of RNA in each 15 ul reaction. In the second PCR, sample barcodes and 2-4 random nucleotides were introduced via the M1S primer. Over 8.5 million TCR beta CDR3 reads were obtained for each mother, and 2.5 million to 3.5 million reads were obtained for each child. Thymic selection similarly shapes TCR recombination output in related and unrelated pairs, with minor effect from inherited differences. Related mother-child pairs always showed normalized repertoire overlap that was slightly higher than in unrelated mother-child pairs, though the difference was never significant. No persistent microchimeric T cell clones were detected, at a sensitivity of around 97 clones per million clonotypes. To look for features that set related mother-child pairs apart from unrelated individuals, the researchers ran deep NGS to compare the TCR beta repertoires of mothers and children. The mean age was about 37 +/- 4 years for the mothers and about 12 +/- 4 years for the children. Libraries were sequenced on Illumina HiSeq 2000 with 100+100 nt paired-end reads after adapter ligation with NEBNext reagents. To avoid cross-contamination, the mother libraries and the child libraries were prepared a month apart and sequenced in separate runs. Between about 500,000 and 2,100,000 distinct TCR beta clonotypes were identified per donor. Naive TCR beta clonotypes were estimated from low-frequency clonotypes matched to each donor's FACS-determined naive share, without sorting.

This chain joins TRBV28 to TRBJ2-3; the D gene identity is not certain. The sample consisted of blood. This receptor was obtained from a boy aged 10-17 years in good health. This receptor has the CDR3 CASSLTLSTDTQYF. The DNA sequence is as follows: TGTGCCAGCAGTTTAACCCTTAGCACAGATACGCAGTATTTT.